Following are 6 T cell receptor beta chains from one sample sequenced in a study of identical twins. TCRdb analysed the 5' RACE reads with MiXCR anew, one entry per CDR3 protein. Seen here are around 250,000 distinct CDR3 sequences, more than 9.5% observed once, and the top ten hold 4% to 5%. These same records also appear under a second study, on yellow fever vaccine responses in identical twins.

Sequencing was carried out using memory (CD45RO+) T cells sorted from blood. The receptors here all came from a young woman in good health.

Many counts were recorded for this clonotype. V usage is TRBV18 and J usage is TRBJ2-4; D may be TRBD1 (6 bases). Germline CDR1 is KGHSH and CDR2 is LQKENI. There are 16 residues in the CDR3. V dropped 3 bases and J dropped 3 bases, with 15 bases sitting between them. Here the CDR3 DNA reads TGTGCCAGCTCACCTGGCCAGGGGCTGGTCAAAAACATTCAGTACTTC. This translates into CASSPGQGLVKNIQYF.

This clonotype was seen many times. The chain couples TRBV15 to TRBJ2-2; no reliable D call. The germline V gene has CDR1 LNHNV and CDR2 YYDKDF (reference sequence). The CDR3 consists of 14 residues. V was clipped by 1 base and J by 4 bases, with 7 bases between them. CDR3: CATSRAYTTGELFF. In DNA, the CDR3 is TGTGCCACCAGCAGAGCATATACCACCGGGGAGCTGTTTTTT.

This clonotype was observed a handful of times. This chain joins TRBV18 and TRBJ2-3; a weak D match, TRBD1 (6 bases). The ends were cut back, 6 bases at V and 0 bases at J, with 16 bases in the middle. The germline CDR1 and CDR2 sequences are KGHSH and LQKENI. The CDR3 contains 16 residues. This CDR3 is CASSLQGITSTDTQYF. The CDR3 DNA follows: TGTGCCAGCTCCCTACAGGGAATCACTAGCACAGATACGCAGTATTTT.

The V call is TRBV3-1, the J call TRBJ2-5, with D possibly matching TRBD2 (5 bases). Germline CDR1 and CDR2: LGHDT and YNNKEL (reference sequence). The CDR3 sequence is 16 residues long. V lost 1 base, J lost 5 bases, and 17 bases lay in between. The chain's CDR3 is CASSQVRIGVRETQYF. The CDR3 DNA reads as TGTGCCAGCAGCCAAGTCCGAATCGGGGTGCGGGAGACCCAGTACTTC.

This clonotype was seen many times. V is TRBV12-3 or TRBV12-4 and J is TRBJ2-5; D is ambiguous. Trimming shortened V by 1 base and J by 7 bases, and 4 bases separated the two germline ends. This CDR3 has 11 residues. The CDR3 DNA follows: TGTGCCAGCAGTTTAGTTGGGACCCAGTACTTC. This codes for CASSLVGTQYF.

In its sample, this clonotype was seen a few times. The chain recombines TRBV29-1 with TRBJ2-7; 12 bases map to TRBD1. CDR3 length: 15 residues. V shed 4 bases, J shed 0 bases, and the junction held 4 bases outside the gene matches. CDR1 SQVTM and CDR2 ANQGSEA come from the germline V gene. As DNA, the CDR3 is TGCAGCGTTGTACGGGGACAGGGGGCCTCCTACGAGCAGTACTTC. Amino acid sequence: CSVVRGQGASYEQYF.